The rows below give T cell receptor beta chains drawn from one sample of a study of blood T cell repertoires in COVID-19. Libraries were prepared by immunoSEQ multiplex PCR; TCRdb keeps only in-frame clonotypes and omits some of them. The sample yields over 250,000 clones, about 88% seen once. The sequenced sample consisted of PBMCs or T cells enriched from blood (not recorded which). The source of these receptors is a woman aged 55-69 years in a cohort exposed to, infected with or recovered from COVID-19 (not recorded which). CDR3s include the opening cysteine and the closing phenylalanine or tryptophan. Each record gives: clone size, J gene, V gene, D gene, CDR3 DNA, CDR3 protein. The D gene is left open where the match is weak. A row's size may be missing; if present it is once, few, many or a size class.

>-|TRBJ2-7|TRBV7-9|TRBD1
TGTGCCAGCAGCTTATTTAACGGACAGGGTAATAAGCAGTACTTC
CASSLFNGQGNKQYF
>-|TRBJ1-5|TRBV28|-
TGTGCCAGCAGTTTATCCGTCGACAGACTTAATCAGCCCCAGCATTTT
CASSLSVDRLNQPQHF
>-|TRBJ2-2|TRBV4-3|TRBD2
TGCGCCAGCAGCCAAACCCGAGGCCCGGGACTAGCCTTCACCGGGGAGCTGTTTTTT
CASSQTRGPGLAFTGELFF
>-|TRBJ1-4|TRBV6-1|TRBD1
TGTGCCAGCAGTGAAGGCGGGACAGGTCATGAAAAACTGTTTTTT
CASSEGGTGHEKLFF
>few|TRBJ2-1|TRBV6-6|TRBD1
TGTGCCAGCAGTTACTCGGACAGGGAGTTCCCGCAGTTCTTC
CASSYSDREFPQFF
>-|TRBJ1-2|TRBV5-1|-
TGCGCCAGCAGCTTGGATGGTCAGGGGCTGAACTATGGCTACACCTTC
CASSLDGQGLNYGYTF
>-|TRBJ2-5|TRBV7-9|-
TGTGCCAGCAGCTTAGTAGGGCAGGGGGAGACCCAGTACTTC
CASSLVGQGETQYF
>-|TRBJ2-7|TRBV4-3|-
TGCGCCAGCAGCCAAGGAGGACAGCCCTCCTACGAGCAGTACTTC
CASSQGGQPSYEQYF
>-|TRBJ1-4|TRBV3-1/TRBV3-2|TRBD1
TGTGCCAGCAGCCTGTACCTCGGACAGGGGGTTGGGGAGGAAAAACTGTTTTTT
CASSLYLGQGVGEEKLFF
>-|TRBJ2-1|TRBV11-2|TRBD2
TGTGCCAGCAGCTTAGTAGCCGGGACTAGCGGGAGAGAGCAGTTCTTC
CASSLVAGTSGREQFF
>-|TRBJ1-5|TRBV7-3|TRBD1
TGTGCCAGCAGCCTCCCGGACAGGGAGGGGCGGGACCAGCCCCAGCATTTT
CASSLPDREGRDQPQHF
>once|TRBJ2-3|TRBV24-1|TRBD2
TGTGCCACCAGTGATTCCGCTAGCGGGAGCGCAGATACGCAGTATTTT
CATSDSASGSADTQYF
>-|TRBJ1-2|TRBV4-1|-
TGCGCCAGCAGCCAATTACGGACAAGCGCTAACTATGGCTACACCTTC
CASSQLRTSANYGYTF
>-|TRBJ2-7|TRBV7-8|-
TGTGCCAGCAGCCCCCTTTACGAGCAGTACTTC
CASSPLYEQYF
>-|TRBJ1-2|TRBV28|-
TGTGCCAGCAGTAGCATCGGAGTTGGAAACTCGGGCTATGGCTACACCTTC
CASSSIGVGNSGYGYTF
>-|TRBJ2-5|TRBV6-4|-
TGTGCCAGCAGTGAAGGCAGGCCCCAAGAGACCCAGTACTTC
CASSEGRPQETQYF
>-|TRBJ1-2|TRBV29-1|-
TGCAGCGTTGAAGATCGGGAGGCCCCTGGCTACACCTTC
CSVEDREAPGYTF
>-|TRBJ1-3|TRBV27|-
TGTGCCAGCGCACCGACAGCTTTGTTCTCTGGAAACACCATATATTTT
CASAPTALFSGNTIYF
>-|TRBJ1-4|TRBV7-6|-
TGTGCCAGCAGCTACAGGAATGAAAAACTGTTTTTT
CASSYRNEKLFF
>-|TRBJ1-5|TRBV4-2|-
TGTGCCAGCAGCCAAGGGCCCCCGGAGAAGCCCCAGCATTTT
CASSQGPPEKPQHF
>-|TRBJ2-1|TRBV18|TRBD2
TGTGCCAGCTCACCACGGACTAGCGGGAGTGATGAGCAGTTCTTC
CASSPRTSGSDEQFF
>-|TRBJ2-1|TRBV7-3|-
TGTGCCAGCAGTATAAGGGGCCCCTACAATGAGCAGTTCTTC
CASSIRGPYNEQFF
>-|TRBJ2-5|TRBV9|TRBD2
TGTGCCAGCAGCGCGGGACTAGCGGTAACCCAAGAGACCCAGTACTTC
CASSAGLAVTQETQYF
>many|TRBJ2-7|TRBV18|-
TGTGCCAGCTCACCAGCCAGGGGCACCTACGAGCAGTACTTC
CASSPARGTYEQYF
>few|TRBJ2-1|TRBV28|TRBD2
TGTGCCAGCAGTTACTCCGGGACTAGCGGGAGGGATGAGCAGTTCTTC
CASSYSGTSGRDEQFF
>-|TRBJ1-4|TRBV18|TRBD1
TGTGCCAGCTCGTTCCTCTCAAGGGACAGTGGAGAAAAACTGTTTTTT
CASSFLSRDSGEKLFF
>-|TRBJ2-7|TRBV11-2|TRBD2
TGTGCCAGCAGCTTGGCTAGCGGGCACGACGAGCAGTACTTC
CASSLASGHDEQYF
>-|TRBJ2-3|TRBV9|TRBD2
TGTGCCAGCAGCGAAAATAGCGGGAGGGCAGCGCAGTATTTT
CASSENSGRAAQYF
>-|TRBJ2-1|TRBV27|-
TGTGCCAGCAGTTTATTTAACAATGAGCAGTTCTTC
CASSLFNNEQFF
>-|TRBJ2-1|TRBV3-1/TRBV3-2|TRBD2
TGTGCCAGCAGCACTCCGGGGACTAGCGGGAGTTATGAGCAGTTCTTC
CASSTPGTSGSYEQFF
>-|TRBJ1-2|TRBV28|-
TGTGCCAGCAGCCCCGGGACAACTAACTATGGCTACACCTTC
CASSPGTTNYGYTF
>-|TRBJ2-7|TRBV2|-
TGTGCCAGCTTTGGTGGCAGGTCGGGATCCTACGAGCAGTACTTC
CASFGGRSGSYEQYF
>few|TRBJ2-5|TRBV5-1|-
TGCGCCAGCAGCCTATCCCCTCGGGAGACCCAGTACTTC
CASSLSPRETQYF
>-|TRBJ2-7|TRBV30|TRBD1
TGTGCCTGGAACAGGGGGGTGGGGGCCGAGCAGTACTTC
CAWNRGVGAEQYF
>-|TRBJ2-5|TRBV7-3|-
TGTGCCAGCAGCTTAACTGTCGACAGGCGAGAGACCCAGTACTTC
CASSLTVDRRETQYF
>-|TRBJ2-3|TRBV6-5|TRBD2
TGTGCCAGCAGTTTCGGACTAGCGGACACAGATACGCAGTATTTT
CASSFGLADTDTQYF
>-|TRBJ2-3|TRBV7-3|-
TGTGCCAGCAGCCCCCGCCCCCGGGGACAGCGGGAGCTAACAGATACGCAGTATTTT
CASSPRPRGQRELTDTQYF
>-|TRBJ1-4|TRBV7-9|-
TGTGCCAGCAGCACGGGAAGGTTAGATGAAAAACTGTTTTTT
CASSTGRLDEKLFF
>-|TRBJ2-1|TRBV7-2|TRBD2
TGTGCCAGCAGCCAGGGACTAGTCAATGAGCAGTTCTTC
CASSQGLVNEQFF
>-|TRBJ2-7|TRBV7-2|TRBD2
TGTGCCAGCAGCTTAGGAAGCGCTAGCGGACCCTACGAGCAGTACTTC
CASSLGSASGPYEQYF
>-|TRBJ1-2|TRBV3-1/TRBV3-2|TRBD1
TGTGCCAGCAGACCCGACAGGGGAGGAGGCTACACCTTC
CASRPDRGGGYTF
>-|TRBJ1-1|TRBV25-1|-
TGTGCCAGCAGGGAGGGACTGTTCGAAGCTTTCTTT
CASREGLFEAFF